The T cell receptor beta chain under discussion was sequenced for a study of blood T cell repertoires in COVID-19 (dated by TCRdb to the early 2020s). At the level of the whole study: The collaborator samples originated in the United States, Italy and Spain and spanned the acute and convalescent phases of COVID-19. The prospective study material was composed of cDNA or gDNA derived from T cells, B-cell-depleted T cells, or PBMCs. Deeply sampled blood TCRbeta repertoires from subjects exposed to, actively infected with, or recovered from COVID-19 were included in the dataset. The repertoires were released in a freely available public database meant as a resource for research on the immune response to SARS-CoV-2. The samples were drawn from the first 160 participants of the ongoing ImmuneRACE study and from 1,254 subjects provided by 6 global collaborators. Nearly every sample came with metadata listing a de-identified subject ID, COVID-19 status, age in years and sex. Where available, HLA class I and class II types were taken from metadata supplied by the sample provider and were not determined by assay-based typing.

The immunoSEQ Assay, a bias-controlled multiplex PCR, was used to amplify TCRbeta CDR3 regions from genomic DNA. Regarding the original processing steps: Within the assay, amplification of reference gene primers was used to estimate how many nucleated cells each sample contained. To quantify the absolute abundance of each unique TCRbeta CDR3 rearrangement, sequence reads were collapsed and filtered. Productive Simpson clonality was computed per sample as the square root of Simpson's diversity index over productive rearrangements. What TCRdb holds here is the immuneACCESS table cut down to in-frame rearrangements. Part of the clones is not present; checked against another copy, under half of the missing clones reflect an unresolved V gene, and the others are unexplained. V and J calls and clone size are copied from that table; D and trimming were computed from the DNA. The sample data list about 70,000 clones, and around 87% of these were observed just once. Of the sample, 29% falls within the top ten clones.

From V the trimming removes 5 bases and from J it removes 1 base, while the gene matches leave 11 bases of the junction unaccounted for. The CDR1 and CDR2 encoded by the germline V gene are MDHEN and SYDVKM. Inclusive of the bounding cysteine and phenylalanine, the CDR3 is 17 residues long. Only the CDR3 region is kept as DNA, spanning 51 bases read in frame from base 1. Each collaborating institution followed its own protocols to collect whole blood in K2EDTA tubes. For TCRbeta analysis, collaborator samples were shipped as frozen whole blood, as isolated PBMCs, or as DNA extracted from either sample type. Comment on this clone: What antigen it recognizes has not been identified. Base-call qualities are not available, and no considerably larger clone is one nucleotide away.

Broad study findings and their caveats: The quantity of clinical and demographic metadata differed by source and by participant and was supplied without curation.

Sequencing was done on a sample of peripheral blood. The sequence links TRBV28 to TRBJ2-3, with 8 junctional bases fitting TRBD2. The origin of this receptor is an elderly woman with active or convalescent COVID-19. The nucleotide sequence reads as follows: TGTGCCAGCAGTCCATCAGATACTAGCGGCCGCACAGATACGCAGTATTTT. Translated, it gives CASSPSDTSGRTDTQYF.